Listed below are T cell receptor beta chains from one sample, sequenced in a study of CD8 T cells in ankylosing spondylitis. In TCRdb, the 5' RACE reads were re-called with MiXCR into one record per CDR3 protein. The sample contains a few hundred thousand distinct CDR3 sequences, 20% of which appear only once. The sample taken for sequencing was blood, either unsorted or a sorted T cell fraction (not recorded which). These receptor sequences come from a male donor with ankylosing spondylitis or in good health (not recorded which). The CDR3 runs from the conserved cysteine through the conserved F or W. Each record gives: V gene, J gene, CDR3 length, D gene, clone size, CDR3 DNA, CDR3 protein. The D gene is left open where the match is weak. Not all rows give a size; the values are once, few, many and, for expanded clones, a class.

v_call: TRBV29-1
j_call: TRBJ1-2
cdr3_length: 14
d_call: NA
clone_size: few
cdr3_nt: TGCAGCGTTGAAGAACTGGGATCAAACTATGGCTACACCTTC
cdr3_aa: CSVEELGSNYGYTF

v_call: TRBV12-3/TRBV12-4
j_call: TRBJ2-7
cdr3_length: 16
d_call: NA
clone_size: NA
cdr3_nt: TGTGCCAGCAGTTTTGGGTCAGGGGACCCCTCCTACGAGCAGTACTTC
cdr3_aa: CASSFGSGDPSYEQYF

v_call: TRBV30
j_call: TRBJ2-3
cdr3_length: 18
d_call: NA
clone_size: NA
cdr3_nt: TGTGCCTGGAGTGAGCTTTTTGCGGGGCCTACTCAGGAAGATACGCAGTATTTT
cdr3_aa: CAWSELFAGPTQEDTQYF

v_call: TRBV7-9
j_call: TRBJ2-7
cdr3_length: 16
d_call: TRBD1
clone_size: few
cdr3_nt: TGTGCCAGCAGCTTAGATATGACAGGGTTCTCCTACGAGCAGTACTTC
cdr3_aa: CASSLDMTGFSYEQYF

v_call: TRBV4-1
j_call: TRBJ1-1
cdr3_length: 13
d_call: NA
clone_size: few
cdr3_nt: TGCGCCAGCCGGGTCTCAGCCGGCACTGAAGCTTTCTTT
cdr3_aa: CASRVSAGTEAFF

v_call: TRBV2
j_call: TRBJ2-5
cdr3_length: 12
d_call: NA
clone_size: few
cdr3_nt: TGTGCCAGCAGTGATTTTAAGGAGACCCAGTACTTC
cdr3_aa: CASSDFKETQYF

v_call: TRBV7-8
j_call: TRBJ1-5
cdr3_length: 16
d_call: TRBD1
clone_size: NA
cdr3_nt: TGTGCCAGCAGCTCAGGGACAGGGGGCCAGGATCAGCCCCAGCATTTT
cdr3_aa: CASSSGTGGQDQPQHF

v_call: TRBV7-8
j_call: TRBJ2-7
cdr3_length: 15
d_call: NA
clone_size: few
cdr3_nt: TGTGCCAGCAGCGGACGGGCCTTCCCTCGGAACGAGCAGTACTTC
cdr3_aa: CASSGRAFPRNEQYF

v_call: TRBV11-2
j_call: TRBJ2-7
cdr3_length: 18
d_call: TRBD1
clone_size: NA
cdr3_nt: TGTGCCAGCAGCTTAGAAAATAGGTTGACAGGGTCCTCCTACGAGCAGTACTTC
cdr3_aa: CASSLENRLTGSSYEQYF

v_call: TRBV12-3/TRBV12-4
j_call: TRBJ2-1
cdr3_length: 16
d_call: NA
clone_size: NA
cdr3_nt: TGTGCCAGCAGTTTAGGGGGCTACCCTCTCTACAATGAGCAGTTCTTC
cdr3_aa: CASSLGGYPLYNEQFF

v_call: TRBV6-2/TRBV6-3
j_call: TRBJ2-1
cdr3_length: 15
d_call: NA
clone_size: few
cdr3_nt: TGTGCCAGCAGTTACCGGCATCTCTCCTACAATGAGCAGTTCTTC
cdr3_aa: CASSYRHLSYNEQFF

v_call: TRBV25-1
j_call: TRBJ2-3
cdr3_length: 14
d_call: NA
clone_size: NA
cdr3_nt: TGTGCCAGCAGGGCGGGGGCAAACACAGATACGCAGTATTTT
cdr3_aa: CASRAGANTDTQYF

v_call: TRBV28
j_call: TRBJ2-3
cdr3_length: 15
d_call: NA
clone_size: few
cdr3_nt: TGTGCCAGCAGCCCATGGGACCTGAGACCAGATACGCAGTATTTT
cdr3_aa: CASSPWDLRPDTQYF

v_call: TRBV24-1
j_call: TRBJ2-7
cdr3_length: 12
d_call: NA
clone_size: NA
cdr3_nt: TGTGCCACCGGCAGCCCTACCTACGAGCAGTACTTC
cdr3_aa: CATGSPTYEQYF

v_call: TRBV7-8
j_call: TRBJ2-1
cdr3_length: 14
d_call: TRBD1
clone_size: NA
cdr3_nt: TGTGCCAGTCTACAGGGACAGTCCTACAATGAGCAGTTCTTC
cdr3_aa: CASLQGQSYNEQFF

v_call: TRBV12-3/TRBV12-4
j_call: TRBJ2-3
cdr3_length: 15
d_call: TRBD2
clone_size: few
cdr3_nt: TGTGCCAGCACCTCACGCGGGGGGGTCGCAGATACGCAGTATTTT
cdr3_aa: CASTSRGGVADTQYF

v_call: TRBV21-1
j_call: TRBJ2-3
cdr3_length: 16
d_call: NA
clone_size: NA
cdr3_nt: TGTGCCAGCAGCAAGAACCGGGACAGGGTAACAGATACGCAGTATTTT
cdr3_aa: CASSKNRDRVTDTQYF

v_call: TRBV7-6
j_call: TRBJ2-1
cdr3_length: 16
d_call: TRBD2
clone_size: NA
cdr3_nt: TGTGCCAGCAGCTCCTCTCTAGCGGGGGGGCCGGATGAGCAGTTCTTC
cdr3_aa: CASSSSLAGGPDEQFF

v_call: TRBV12-3/TRBV12-4
j_call: TRBJ2-7
cdr3_length: 14
d_call: NA
clone_size: NA
cdr3_nt: TGTGCCAGCAGTTTAGCGGTATCCTTCTACGAGCAGTACTTC
cdr3_aa: CASSLAVSFYEQYF

v_call: TRBV12-3/TRBV12-4
j_call: TRBJ1-3
cdr3_length: 13
d_call: NA
clone_size: many
cdr3_nt: TGTGCCAGCAGTTTGGAGAGCAGAAACACCATATATTTT
cdr3_aa: CASSLESRNTIYF

v_call: TRBV2
j_call: TRBJ2-1
cdr3_length: 14
d_call: TRBD1
clone_size: NA
cdr3_nt: TGTGCCAGCAGTGAATGGACAGGGGACAATGAGCAGTTCTTC
cdr3_aa: CASSEWTGDNEQFF

v_call: TRBV12-3/TRBV12-4
j_call: TRBJ2-2
cdr3_length: 14
d_call: NA
clone_size: NA
cdr3_nt: TGTGCCAGCAGTTTACGGGTGTACACCGGGGAGCTGTTTTTT
cdr3_aa: CASSLRVYTGELFF

v_call: TRBV4-2
j_call: TRBJ2-7
cdr3_length: 14
d_call: TRBD2
clone_size: few
cdr3_nt: TGTGCCAGCAGCCCGGGGGGGGCGGCCTACGAGCAGTACTTC
cdr3_aa: CASSPGGAAYEQYF

v_call: TRBV6-2/TRBV6-3
j_call: TRBJ2-7
cdr3_length: 12
d_call: NA
clone_size: few
cdr3_nt: TGTGCCAGCAGTCCTCCCGTGGACGAGCAGTACTTC
cdr3_aa: CASSPPVDEQYF

v_call: TRBV6-4
j_call: TRBJ2-1
cdr3_length: 12
d_call: NA
clone_size: few
cdr3_nt: TGTGCCAGCAGTGACCAGGGGAATGAGCAGTTCTTC
cdr3_aa: CASSDQGNEQFF

v_call: TRBV29-1
j_call: TRBJ2-1
cdr3_length: 14
d_call: TRBD1
clone_size: few
cdr3_nt: TGCAGCGTAAACACCGGGACAGGGGATGATGAGCAGTTCTTC
cdr3_aa: CSVNTGTGDDEQFF

v_call: TRBV6-1
j_call: TRBJ2-1
cdr3_length: 16
d_call: TRBD2
clone_size: few
cdr3_nt: TGTGCCAGCACCAACCTAGCGGGGGGGGAGCTCAATGAGCAGTTCTTC
cdr3_aa: CASTNLAGGELNEQFF

v_call: TRBV10-2
j_call: TRBJ2-3
cdr3_length: 15
d_call: NA
clone_size: once
cdr3_nt: TGCGCCACCGAAGGCACTCCGATTAGCACAGATACGCAGTATTTT
cdr3_aa: CATEGTPISTDTQYF

v_call: TRBV9
j_call: TRBJ2-7
cdr3_length: 14
d_call: TRBD1
clone_size: few
cdr3_nt: TGTGCCAGCAGCGTAGACAGGGGCGTCCACGAGCAGTACTTC
cdr3_aa: CASSVDRGVHEQYF

v_call: TRBV11-2
j_call: TRBJ2-3
cdr3_length: 16
d_call: NA
clone_size: few
cdr3_nt: TGTGCCAGCAGCTTAGTTGTCGTCCACGGCACAGATACGCAGTATTTT
cdr3_aa: CASSLVVVHGTDTQYF

v_call: TRBV30
j_call: TRBJ2-3
cdr3_length: 13
d_call: NA
clone_size: few
cdr3_nt: TGTGCCTGGGACAGGTACGTAGGGGATACGCAGTATTTT
cdr3_aa: CAWDRYVGDTQYF

v_call: TRBV7-9
j_call: TRBJ2-7
cdr3_length: 15
d_call: NA
clone_size: NA
cdr3_nt: TGTGCCAGCAGCTTAGCACCGGGGGGCACCTACGAGCAGTACTTC
cdr3_aa: CASSLAPGGTYEQYF

v_call: TRBV3-1
j_call: TRBJ2-5
cdr3_length: 14
d_call: NA
clone_size: few
cdr3_nt: TGTGCCAGCAGCCAAGACAGGGGGGACGAGACCCAGTACTTC
cdr3_aa: CASSQDRGDETQYF

v_call: TRBV12-3/TRBV12-4
j_call: TRBJ2-2
cdr3_length: 13
d_call: TRBD1
clone_size: many
cdr3_nt: TGTGCCAGCAGTTTGACAGGGCCCGGGGAGCTGTTTTTT
cdr3_aa: CASSLTGPGELFF

v_call: TRBV13
j_call: TRBJ2-2
cdr3_length: 14
d_call: NA
clone_size: NA
cdr3_nt: TGTGCCAGCAGCTTGCAGGTTTTCACCGGGGAGCTGTTTTTT
cdr3_aa: CASSLQVFTGELFF

v_call: TRBV13
j_call: TRBJ2-7
cdr3_length: 16
d_call: NA
clone_size: few
cdr3_nt: TGTGCCAGCAGCTTAGAAGGGACACCGGAGGCCTACGAGCAGTACTTC
cdr3_aa: CASSLEGTPEAYEQYF

v_call: TRBV3-1
j_call: TRBJ2-7
cdr3_length: 13
d_call: NA
clone_size: NA
cdr3_nt: TGTGCCAGCAGTCTCCTGCCGGGCCACGAGCAGTACTTC
cdr3_aa: CASSLLPGHEQYF

v_call: TRBV20-1
j_call: TRBJ2-1
cdr3_length: 15
d_call: TRBD1
clone_size: NA
cdr3_nt: TGCAGTGCTCCTTGGCCGGGACAGGGCCACAATGAGCAGTTCTTC
cdr3_aa: CSAPWPGQGHNEQFF

v_call: TRBV7-8
j_call: TRBJ2-1
cdr3_length: 17
d_call: TRBD2
clone_size: NA
cdr3_nt: TGTGCCAGCAGCTTAGGGTTGAGTAGCGGGGGAGGGAATGAGCAGTTCTTC
cdr3_aa: CASSLGLSSGGGNEQFF

v_call: TRBV9
j_call: TRBJ2-4
cdr3_length: 17
d_call: TRBD1
clone_size: NA
cdr3_nt: TGTGCCAGCAGCGTAGCCGCGACAGGGGTCATCGGGGACATTCAGTACTTC
cdr3_aa: CASSVAATGVIGDIQYF

v_call: TRBV12-3/TRBV12-4
j_call: TRBJ2-7
cdr3_length: 15
d_call: NA
clone_size: few
cdr3_nt: TGTGCCAGCAGTTTAGGGGCTCCAGACGTTTCGGAGCAGTACTTC
cdr3_aa: CASSLGAPDVSEQYF

v_call: TRBV4-1
j_call: TRBJ2-3
cdr3_length: 14
d_call: NA
clone_size: NA
cdr3_nt: TGCGCCAGCAGCTCCCGGGATAGTGCAGATACGCAGTATTTT
cdr3_aa: CASSSRDSADTQYF

v_call: TRBV12-3/TRBV12-4
j_call: TRBJ2-6
cdr3_length: 17
d_call: NA
clone_size: once
cdr3_nt: TGTGCCAGCAGACCTCGGGACTCGGACTCTGGGGCCAACGTCCTGACTTTC
cdr3_aa: CASRPRDSDSGANVLTF

v_call: TRBV20-1
j_call: TRBJ2-1
cdr3_length: 15
d_call: TRBD1
clone_size: NA
cdr3_nt: TGCAGTGCTAGAGATCCAACAGGGGATTTCAATGAGCAGTTCTTC
cdr3_aa: CSARDPTGDFNEQFF

v_call: TRBV6-1
j_call: TRBJ2-1
cdr3_length: 15
d_call: NA
clone_size: NA
cdr3_nt: TGTGCCAGCAGTCCGGGGACAACTCTGTACAATGAGCAGTTCTTC
cdr3_aa: CASSPGTTLYNEQFF

v_call: TRBV29-1
j_call: TRBJ2-5
cdr3_length: 12
d_call: NA
clone_size: few
cdr3_nt: TGCAGCGCGGACCCCCAGGGAGAGACCCAGTACTTC
cdr3_aa: CSADPQGETQYF

v_call: TRBV30
j_call: TRBJ2-7
cdr3_length: 13
d_call: NA
clone_size: few
cdr3_nt: TGTGCCTGGAGTAGGGACGCGGGCTACGAGCAGTACTTC
cdr3_aa: CAWSRDAGYEQYF

v_call: TRBV11-2
j_call: TRBJ2-1
cdr3_length: 15
d_call: NA
clone_size: many
cdr3_nt: TGTGCCAGCAGCTCCGGACTGCCGATAGCAGATGAGCAGTTCTTC
cdr3_aa: CASSSGLPIADEQFF

v_call: TRBV12-3/TRBV12-4
j_call: TRBJ2-7
cdr3_length: 12
d_call: NA
clone_size: NA
cdr3_nt: TGTGCCAGCAGTCCGAATCTATACGAGCAGTACTTC
cdr3_aa: CASSPNLYEQYF

v_call: TRBV6-5
j_call: TRBJ2-1
cdr3_length: 15
d_call: NA
clone_size: NA
cdr3_nt: TGTGCCAGCAGTTACGAGGGATCCCCCTACAATGAGCAGTTCTTC
cdr3_aa: CASSYEGSPYNEQFF

v_call: TRBV27
j_call: TRBJ2-7
cdr3_length: 13
d_call: NA
clone_size: NA
cdr3_nt: TGTGCCACCATGTGGGGCGGCCGTCGGCAGACCTACTTC
cdr3_aa: CATMWGGRRQTYF

v_call: TRBV12-3/TRBV12-4
j_call: TRBJ2-5
cdr3_length: 15
d_call: TRBD1
clone_size: few
cdr3_nt: TGTGCCAGCACTGCCGGGACAGGGCTCGGGGAGACCCAGTACTTC
cdr3_aa: CASTAGTGLGETQYF

v_call: TRBV10-3
j_call: TRBJ2-5
cdr3_length: 16
d_call: NA
clone_size: NA
cdr3_nt: TGTGCCATCAGTGACCCAATGGACGCCCTTGGGGAGACCCAGTACTTC
cdr3_aa: CAISDPMDALGETQYF

v_call: TRBV28
j_call: TRBJ2-7
cdr3_length: 13
d_call: NA
clone_size: NA
cdr3_nt: TGTGCCAGCAGTTTTGGGGAAGCCTACGAGCAGTACTTC
cdr3_aa: CASSFGEAYEQYF

v_call: TRBV2
j_call: TRBJ2-7
cdr3_length: 16
d_call: NA
clone_size: few
cdr3_nt: TGTGCCAGCAGTGAATACGGCGGGGCCCTAACCTACGAGCAGTACTTC
cdr3_aa: CASSEYGGALTYEQYF

v_call: TRBV29-1
j_call: TRBJ2-3
cdr3_length: 16
d_call: TRBD2
clone_size: NA
cdr3_nt: TGCAGCGTTGAAGATCTTGGGGGGGGAAGGGCAGATACGCAGTATTTT
cdr3_aa: CSVEDLGGGRADTQYF

v_call: TRBV20-1
j_call: TRBJ2-3
cdr3_length: 18
d_call: TRBD2
clone_size: NA
cdr3_nt: TGCAGTGCTAGAGATTACCTGACGAGGGACTATAGGGCAGATACGCAGTATTTT
cdr3_aa: CSARDYLTRDYRADTQYF